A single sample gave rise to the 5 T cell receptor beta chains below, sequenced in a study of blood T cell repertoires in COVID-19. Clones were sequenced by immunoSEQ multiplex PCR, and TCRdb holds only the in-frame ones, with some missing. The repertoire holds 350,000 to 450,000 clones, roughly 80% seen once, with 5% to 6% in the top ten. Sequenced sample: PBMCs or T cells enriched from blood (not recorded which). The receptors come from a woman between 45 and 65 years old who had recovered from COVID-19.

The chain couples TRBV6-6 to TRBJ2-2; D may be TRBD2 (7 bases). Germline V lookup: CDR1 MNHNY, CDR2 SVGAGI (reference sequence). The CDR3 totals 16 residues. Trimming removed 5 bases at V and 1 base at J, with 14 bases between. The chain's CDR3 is CASSPRGAMNTGELFF. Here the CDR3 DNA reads TGTGCCAGCAGTCCCCGGGGGGCGATGAACACCGGGGAGCTGTTTTTT.

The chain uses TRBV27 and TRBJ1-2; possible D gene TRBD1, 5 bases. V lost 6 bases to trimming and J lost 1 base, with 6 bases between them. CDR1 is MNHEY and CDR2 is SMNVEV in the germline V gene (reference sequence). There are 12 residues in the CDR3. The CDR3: CASRQGNYGYTF. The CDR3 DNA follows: TGTGCCAGCAGGCAGGGTAACTATGGCTACACCTTC.

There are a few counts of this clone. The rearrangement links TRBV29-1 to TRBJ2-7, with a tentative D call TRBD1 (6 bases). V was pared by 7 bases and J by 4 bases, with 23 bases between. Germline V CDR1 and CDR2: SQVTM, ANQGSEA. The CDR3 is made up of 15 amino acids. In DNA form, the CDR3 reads TGCAGCGCCCTCGTGCCCGGGACAATGAAATACGAGCAGTACTTC. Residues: CSALVPGTMKYEQYF.

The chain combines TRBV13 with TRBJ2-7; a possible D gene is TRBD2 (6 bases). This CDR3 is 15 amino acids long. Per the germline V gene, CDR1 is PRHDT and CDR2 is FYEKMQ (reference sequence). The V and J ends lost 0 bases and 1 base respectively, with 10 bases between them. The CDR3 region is CASSLGSGDSYEQYF. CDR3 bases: TGTGCCAGCAGCTTAGGCTCGGGGGATTCCTACGAGCAGTACTTC. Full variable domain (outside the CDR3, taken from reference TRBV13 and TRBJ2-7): AAGVIQSPRHLIKEKRETATLKCYPIPRHDTVYWYQQGPGQDPQFLISFYEKMQSDKGSIPDRFSAQQFSDYHSELNMSSLELGDSALYFCASSLGSGDSYEQYFGPGTRLTVT.

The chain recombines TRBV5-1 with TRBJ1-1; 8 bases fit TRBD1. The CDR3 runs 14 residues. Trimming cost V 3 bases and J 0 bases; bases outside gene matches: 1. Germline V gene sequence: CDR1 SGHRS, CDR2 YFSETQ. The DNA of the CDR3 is TGCGCCAGCAGCTGGGACAGGTTGAACACTGAAGCTTTCTTT. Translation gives CASSWDRLNTEAFF.